This TCR beta chain was sequenced during a study of blood T cell repertoires in COVID-19. For the study at large: Acute and convalescent COVID-19 samples came from the United States, Italy and Spain.

Participants were placed into cohorts based on the clinical history they reported. The assay was immunoSEQ multiplex PCR, and TCRdb's table has in-frame clones only and misses some. The sample lists about 250,000 clones, more than 85% occurring once. CDR3 length: 13 amino acids. Trimming pared 5 bases from V and 3 bases from J, leaving 7 bases between. Sequencing was carried out using PBMCs or T cells enriched from blood (not recorded which). This TCR came from a woman aged 45-59 years who had recovered from COVID-19. V is TRBV12-3 or TRBV12-4 and J is TRBJ2-2, with a weak D call TRBD1 (5 bases). CDR3 bases: TGTGCCAGCAGTCCACAGGACACCGGGGAGCTGTTTTTT. This translates into CASSPQDTGELFF.